Here is one T cell receptor (beta chain) with its context. Germline CDR1 MDHEN, CDR2 SYDVKM. This CDR3 contains 14 residues. The V and J ends lost 4 bases and 6 bases respectively, with 12 bases between them. Profiling relied on immunoSEQ multiplex PCR, and the TCRdb table lists in-frame clones only, not all of them. Of about 200,000 clones in the sample, roughly nine tenths are singletons; the top ten hold 7.5% to 10%. These data are taken from a study of blood T cell repertoires in COVID-19. Sample: PBMCs or T cells enriched from blood (not recorded which). The chain joins TRBV28 to TRBJ1-4; possibly TRBD1 for D (5 bases). The clonotype comes from a woman younger than 35 who had recovered from COVID-19. The CDR3 nucleotides read TGTGCCAGCAGTTCTGCGGGGCCCTATGAAAAACTGTTTTTT. This translates into CASSSAGPYEKLFF.